This T cell receptor beta chain was obtained from a study of CD8 T cells in ankylosing spondylitis. The study, taken as a whole, reports: Seemingly characteristic of ankylosing spondylitis blood was a TCR beta motif consisting of several highly homologous variants.

As concerns this clonotype: Its antigen is still unknown.

TCRdb re-called the 5' RACE reads through MiXCR, storing one row per CDR3 protein. The sample has 400,000 to 450,000 distinct CDR3 sequences, roughly 17% seen once. Looked up from germline, CDR1 is LGHNA and CDR2 is YNFKEQ. The CDR3 loop spans 17 amino acids. Trimming removed 0 bases from V and 5 bases from J, with 19 bases in between. The V gene is TRBV4-2, the J gene TRBJ2-5; tentatively, D is TRBD2 (5 bases). The sequence was collected from a male donor with ankylosing spondylitis. Sequenced: blood, either unsorted or a sorted T cell fraction (not recorded which). CDR3 amino acids: CASSQEVLYSRGETQYF. The CDR3 DNA sequence: TGTGCCAGCAGCCAAGAAGTTCTTTATTCACGCGGGGAGACCCAGTACTTC.